One sample yielded the 7 T cell receptor beta chains listed below, sequenced in a study of T cell changes during pregnancy in multiple sclerosis. Assay: immunoSEQ multiplex PCR; the TCRdb copy retains only in-frame clones and omits some. There are 15,000 to 20,000 clones in the sample; 88% occur only once, and approximately 1.2% lies in the top ten. The sequences come from CD4+ T cells from peripheral blood mononuclear cells, collected in the first trimester of pregnancy. These receptor sequences come from a female donor in good health, enrolled as a control in a pregnancy study.

The chain combines TRBV7-9 with TRBJ1-4; D gene uncertain. The CDR3 length is 16 residues. The V gene's germline CDR1 is SEHNR and CDR2 FQNEAQ (reference sequence). V was trimmed by 5 bases and J by 2 bases, leaving 15 bases between them. Here the CDR3 reads CASSTHPGSTNEKLFF. The CDR3 DNA follows: TGTGCCAGCAGCACCCACCCGGGGTCCACTAATGAAAAACTGTTTTTT.

V is TRBV2 and J is TRBJ2-1; possibly TRBD1 for D (6 bases). Germline CDR1 is SNHLY and CDR2 is FYNNEI. V was cut by 1 base and J by 6 bases, with 10 bases left in between. CDR3 length: 14 amino acids. The CDR3 DNA reads TGTGCCAGCAGTGAAGGTGGACAGCGCAATGAGCAGTTCTTC. Translating gives CASSEGGQRNEQFF. Based on the CDR3 plus reference TRBV2 and TRBJ2-1, the full variable domain is EPEVTQTPSHQVTQMGQEVILRCVPISNHLYFYWYRQILGQKVEFLVSFYNNEISEKSEIFDDQFSVERPDGSNFTLKIRSTKLEDSAMYFCASSEGGQRNEQFFGPGTRLTVL.

The chain is built from TRBV18 and TRBJ1-5; D remains unclear. The CDR3 covers 16 residues. With 3 bases removed from V and 4 bases from J, the gap between germline ends came to 16 bases. Germline V gene lookup returns CDR1 KGHSH and CDR2 LQKENI. This CDR3 is CASSPPGGGNNQPQHF. CDR3 bases: TGTGCCAGCTCACCGCCCGGTGGAGGGAATAATCAGCCCCAGCATTTT.

The chain combines TRBV5-1 with TRBJ2-7; 8 nucleotides align to TRBD1. The germline gives CDR1 SGHRS, CDR2 YFSETQ. V shed 4 bases, J shed 5 bases, and the junction held 5 bases outside the gene matches. The CDR3 spans 13 residues. CDR3 loop: CASSPGQGNEQYF. The CDR3 nucleotides read TGCGCCAGCAGCCCCGGACAGGGAAACGAGCAGTACTTC. Using reference TRBV5-1 and TRBJ2-7 for the parts outside the CDR3, the full variable domain is KAGVTQTPRYLIKTRGQQVTLSCSPISGHRSVSWYQQTPGQGLQFLFEYFSETQRNKGNFPGRFSGRQFSNSRSEMNVSTLELGDSALYLCASSPGQGNEQYFGPGTRLTVT.

The rearrangement uses TRBV7-6 and TRBJ2-2, with D possibly being TRBD2 (6 bases). V was trimmed by 5 bases and J by 5 bases, leaving 12 bases between them. CDR1 is SGHVS, CDR2 FNYEAQ, per germline. There are 14 residues in the CDR3. The CDR3 DNA sequence: TGTGCCAGCAGCCATCCGGGGGAAACCGGGGAGCTGTTTTTT. Translated: CASSHPGETGELFF.

Only a few counts were recorded for this clone. The rearrangement joins TRBV30 to TRBJ1-1; D gene ambiguous. CDR1 and CDR2 from the germline V gene are GTSNPN and SVGIG (reference sequence). This CDR3 is built from 14 residues. V was clipped by 4 bases and J by 0 bases, with 12 bases between them. The CDR3, as DNA: TGTGCCTGGACCGAAGGTCAGGTGAACACTGAAGCTTTCTTT. The encoded protein is CAWTEGQVNTEAFF.

This rearrangement joins TRBV5-1 to TRBJ2-5, with TRBD2 matching over 12 bases. The CDR3 has 15 amino acids. J lost 5 bases, V lost 4 bases, and 6 bases had no gene match. Germline loops: CDR1 SGHRS, CDR2 YFSETQ. CDR3 residues: CASSEGLAGRETQYF. The CDR3 nucleotides are TGCGCCAGCAGCGAAGGACTAGCGGGACGGGAGACCCAGTACTTC.